These T cell receptor beta chains were read from a single sample in a study of Ad26.COV2.S vaccination and SARS-CoV-2 variants. Profiling relied on immunoSEQ multiplex PCR, and the TCRdb table lists in-frame clones only, not all of them. This sample has roughly 500,000 clones; roughly 89% occur once, and the top ten carry about 2.4%. The sequenced sample was peripheral blood, obtained in a trial of Ad26.COV2.S vaccine versus placebo. Receptors originate from a person aged 18-65 years who received the Ad26.COV2.S COVID-19 vaccine or a placebo. Each CDR3 is given with its conserved first and last residue. Expanded clones get a size class; other rows say once, few or many, or leave the size out.

J gene: TRBJ1-1
CDR3 length: 13
V gene: TRBV18
clone size: -
CDR3 protein: CASSPSQNTEAFF

J gene: TRBJ1-1
CDR3 length: 17
V gene: TRBV9
clone size: once
CDR3 protein: CASSVGVLGRTNTEAFF

J gene: TRBJ1-2
CDR3 length: 13
V gene: TRBV7-8
clone size: -
CDR3 protein: CASSPEGVYGYTF

J gene: TRBJ1-1
CDR3 length: 15
V gene: TRBV18
clone size: -
CDR3 protein: CASSSTGMRATEAFF

J gene: TRBJ2-5
CDR3 length: 14
V gene: TRBV10-3
clone size: -
CDR3 protein: CAISESRGTETQYF

J gene: TRBJ1-4
CDR3 length: 15
V gene: TRBV18
clone size: -
CDR3 protein: CASSPPGSTREKLFF

J gene: TRBJ1-1
CDR3 length: 17
V gene: TRBV10-2
clone size: -
CDR3 protein: CASSEWREGLGDTEAFF

J gene: TRBJ2-5
CDR3 length: 13
V gene: TRBV5-4
clone size: -
CDR3 protein: CASKMRVGETQYF

J gene: TRBJ2-5
CDR3 length: 13
V gene: TRBV2
clone size: -
CDR3 protein: CASSAGLQETQYF

J gene: TRBJ2-1
CDR3 length: 16
V gene: TRBV2
clone size: few
CDR3 protein: CASRSVGGGLYNEQFF

J gene: TRBJ2-5
CDR3 length: 15
V gene: TRBV28
clone size: once
CDR3 protein: CASSPPGGVGETQYF

J gene: TRBJ1-4
CDR3 length: 16
V gene: TRBV28
clone size: -
CDR3 protein: CASSLWGSDTNEKLFF

J gene: TRBJ2-1
CDR3 length: 12
V gene: TRBV6-6
clone size: -
CDR3 protein: CASRITSDEQFF

J gene: TRBJ2-2
CDR3 length: 18
V gene: TRBV4-1
clone size: -
CDR3 protein: CASSQEGGEGRNTGELFF

J gene: TRBJ1-2
CDR3 length: 11
V gene: TRBV29-1
clone size: few
CDR3 protein: CSVYDSYGYTF

J gene: TRBJ2-5
CDR3 length: 16
V gene: TRBV5-4
clone size: -
CDR3 protein: CASSLPAGQGSETQYF

J gene: TRBJ2-1
CDR3 length: 15
V gene: TRBV11-3
clone size: -
CDR3 protein: CASSDSGRAANEQFF

J gene: TRBJ2-1
CDR3 length: 16
V gene: TRBV7-3
clone size: -
CDR3 protein: CASSLFPGATYNEQFF

J gene: TRBJ1-2
CDR3 length: 15
V gene: TRBV5-4
clone size: once
CDR3 protein: CASSLGPDNFYGYTF

J gene: TRBJ2-3
CDR3 length: 15
V gene: TRBV14
clone size: -
CDR3 protein: CASSQVSAYTDTQYF

J gene: TRBJ2-2
CDR3 length: 15
V gene: TRBV30
clone size: -
CDR3 protein: CAWSVPGWDAGELFF

J gene: TRBJ1-2
CDR3 length: 12
V gene: TRBV29-1
clone size: -
CDR3 protein: CSARGSGGGYTF

J gene: TRBJ2-3
CDR3 length: 16
V gene: TRBV19
clone size: -
CDR3 protein: CASCPSRRGSADTQYF

J gene: TRBJ1-5
CDR3 length: 14
V gene: TRBV2
clone size: -
CDR3 protein: CASSTGGSNQPQHF

J gene: TRBJ2-2
CDR3 length: 18
V gene: TRBV9
clone size: -
CDR3 protein: CASSSVVVLPSNTGELFF

J gene: TRBJ2-5
CDR3 length: 14
V gene: TRBV4-2
clone size: -
CDR3 protein: CASSQGGATETQYF

J gene: TRBJ1-1
CDR3 length: 16
V gene: TRBV21-1
clone size: -
CDR3 protein: CASSISPGHPNTEAFF

J gene: TRBJ2-6
CDR3 length: 14
V gene: TRBV5-1
clone size: -
CDR3 protein: CASSPSSGANVLTF

J gene: TRBJ2-5
CDR3 length: 11
V gene: TRBV5-1
clone size: -
CDR3 protein: CASRREETQYF

J gene: TRBJ2-1
CDR3 length: 12
V gene: TRBV19
clone size: -
CDR3 protein: CASRGRRDEQFF

J gene: TRBJ1-6
CDR3 length: 16
V gene: TRBV7-6
clone size: -
CDR3 protein: CASSLGSAGLNSPLHF

J gene: TRBJ1-6
CDR3 length: 15
V gene: TRBV28
clone size: -
CDR3 protein: CASSPLTGWDSPLHF

J gene: TRBJ2-5
CDR3 length: 12
V gene: TRBV14
clone size: -
CDR3 protein: CASSQVQETQYF

J gene: TRBJ1-6
CDR3 length: 12
V gene: TRBV5-1
clone size: -
CDR3 protein: CASSVLGSPLHF

J gene: TRBJ1-5
CDR3 length: 16
V gene: TRBV6-6
clone size: once
CDR3 protein: CASSLLGTGDNQPQHF

J gene: TRBJ1-4
CDR3 length: 14
V gene: TRBV15
clone size: -
CDR3 protein: CATKSGDDSEKLFF

J gene: TRBJ2-1
CDR3 length: 16
V gene: TRBV18
clone size: -
CDR3 protein: CASSPLGQGFINEQFF

J gene: TRBJ1-2
CDR3 length: 13
V gene: TRBV2
clone size: -
CDR3 protein: CASTGDHNYGYTF

J gene: TRBJ2-7
CDR3 length: 13
V gene: TRBV7-2
clone size: few
CDR3 protein: CASSLAREDEQYF

J gene: TRBJ1-4
CDR3 length: 14
V gene: TRBV7-8
clone size: -
CDR3 protein: CASSSGGGHEKLFF

J gene: TRBJ1-5
CDR3 length: 15
V gene: TRBV7-2
clone size: few
CDR3 protein: CASSLALTNGQPQHF

J gene: TRBJ2-5
CDR3 length: 13
V gene: TRBV5-6
clone size: -
CDR3 protein: CASERDTQETQYF

J gene: TRBJ2-2
CDR3 length: 13
V gene: TRBV6-5
clone size: -
CDR3 protein: CASSPPGTGELFF

J gene: TRBJ1-1
CDR3 length: 15
V gene: TRBV14
clone size: -
CDR3 protein: CASSPLQGWNTEAFF

J gene: TRBJ2-5
CDR3 length: 14
V gene: TRBV24-1
clone size: -
CDR3 protein: CATSTEEDEETQYF

J gene: TRBJ2-7
CDR3 length: 15
V gene: TRBV19
clone size: -
CDR3 protein: CASSIPGQGRYEQYF

J gene: TRBJ1-1
CDR3 length: 14
V gene: TRBV5-8
clone size: -
CDR3 protein: CASSEWMLNTEAFF

J gene: TRBJ2-7
CDR3 length: 16
V gene: TRBV11-2
clone size: once
CDR3 protein: CASSPIDRPSSYEQYF

J gene: TRBJ1-6
CDR3 length: 14
V gene: TRBV7-3
clone size: -
CDR3 protein: CASSSSPGDSPLHF

J gene: TRBJ2-1
CDR3 length: 15
V gene: TRBV5-1
clone size: once
CDR3 protein: CASSGGTGSYNEQFF

J gene: TRBJ1-1
CDR3 length: 14
V gene: TRBV7-9
clone size: -
CDR3 protein: CASSSDWEGTEAFF

J gene: TRBJ2-5
CDR3 length: 17
V gene: TRBV7-2
clone size: once
CDR3 protein: CASSLDRTGGFGETQYF

J gene: TRBJ1-1
CDR3 length: 11
V gene: TRBV12-3/TRBV12-4
clone size: -
CDR3 protein: CASSFRAEAFF